Detailed here is one T cell receptor (beta chain). This specimen belongs to a study of blood T cell repertoires in COVID-19. Study summary: Whether acute or convalescent, the COVID-19 samples came from the United States, Italy and Spain. PBMCs, B-cell-depleted T cells, or T cells were the source of the cDNA or gDNA that made up the material.

Per the original data handling: Estimation of nucleated cell counts was performed using reference gene primer amplification. The assay was immunoSEQ multiplex PCR, and TCRdb's table has in-frame clones only and misses some. The DNA gave D and trimming, while V, J and clone size come from that table. The data show some 45,000 clones, about 86% seen once. This CDR3 comprises 13 residues. CDR1 is MNHEY, CDR2 SMNVEV, per germline (reference sequence). V was shortened by 4 bases and J by 8 bases, with 11 bases between the two germline ends. This sequence joins TRBV27 and TRBJ1-4; D perhaps matches TRBD1 (6 bases). The origin of this receptor is a man aged 70 or older with acute or convalescent COVID-19. The sample comprised peripheral blood. The CDR3 DNA reads as TGTGCCAGCAGTTGGCAGGGGAACGAAAAACTGTTTTTT. It is translated as CASSWQGNEKLFF.